This TCR beta chain comes out of a study of blood T cell repertoires in COVID-19. Study-level information: From the United States, Italy and Spain came samples of acute and convalescent COVID-19. PBMCs, B-cell-depleted T cells, or T cells provided the cDNA or gDNA that made up the material.

Sequencing used immunoSEQ multiplex PCR; TCRdb keeps in-frame clones, though not all of them. The sample records under 200,000 clones, roughly 80% being singletons. This sequence was found in a human donor with acute or convalescent COVID-19. The donor label of this sample is uncertain. The sequencing sample was made of peripheral blood.

CDR3 in DNA: TGCGCCAGCAGTACGGGGGGTCCCTACAATGAGCAGTTCTTC. Residues: CASSTGGPYNEQFF. The rearrangement joins TRBV5-1 to TRBJ2-1, with TRBD2 matching over 7 bases. The CDR3 runs 14 residues. J lost 2 bases, V lost 5 bases, and 4 bases had no gene match. The germline V gene has CDR1 SGHRS and CDR2 YFSETQ.